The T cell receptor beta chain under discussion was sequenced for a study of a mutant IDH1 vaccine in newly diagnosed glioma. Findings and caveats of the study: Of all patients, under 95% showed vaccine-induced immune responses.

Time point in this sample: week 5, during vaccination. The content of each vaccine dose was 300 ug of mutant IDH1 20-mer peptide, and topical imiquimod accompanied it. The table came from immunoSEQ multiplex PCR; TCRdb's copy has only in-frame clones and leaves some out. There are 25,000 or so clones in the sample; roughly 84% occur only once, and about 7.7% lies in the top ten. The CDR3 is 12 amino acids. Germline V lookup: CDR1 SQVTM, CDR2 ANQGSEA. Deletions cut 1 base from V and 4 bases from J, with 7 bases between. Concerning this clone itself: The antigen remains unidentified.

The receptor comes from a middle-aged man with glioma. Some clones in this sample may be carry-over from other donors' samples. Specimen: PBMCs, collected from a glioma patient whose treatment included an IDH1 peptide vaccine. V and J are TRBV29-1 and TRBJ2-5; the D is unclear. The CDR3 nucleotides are TGCAGCGTTGAAGGAATCGCAGAGACCCAGTACTTC. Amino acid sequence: CSVEGIAETQYF.